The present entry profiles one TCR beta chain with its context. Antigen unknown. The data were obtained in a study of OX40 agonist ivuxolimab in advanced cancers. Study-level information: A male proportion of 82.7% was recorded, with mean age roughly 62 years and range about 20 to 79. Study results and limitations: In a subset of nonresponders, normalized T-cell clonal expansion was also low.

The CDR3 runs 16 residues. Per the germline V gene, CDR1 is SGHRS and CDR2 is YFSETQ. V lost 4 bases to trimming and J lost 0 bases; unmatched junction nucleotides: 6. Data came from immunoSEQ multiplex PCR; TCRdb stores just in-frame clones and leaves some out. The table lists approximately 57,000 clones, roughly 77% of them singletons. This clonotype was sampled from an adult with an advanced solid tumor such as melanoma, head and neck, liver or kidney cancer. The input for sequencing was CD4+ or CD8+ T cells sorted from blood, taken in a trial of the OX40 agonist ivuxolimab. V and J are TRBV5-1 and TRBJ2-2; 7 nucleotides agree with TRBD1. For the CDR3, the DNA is TGCGCCAGCAGCCCCCTTCAGGGGGCGAACACCGGGGAGCTGTTTTTT. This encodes CASSPLQGANTGELFF. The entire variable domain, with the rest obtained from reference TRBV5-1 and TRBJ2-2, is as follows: KAGVTQTPRYLIKTRGQQVTLSCSPISGHRSVSWYQQTPGQGLQFLFEYFSETQRNKGNFPGRFSGRQFSNSRSEMNVSTLELGDSALYLCASSPLQGANTGELFFGEGSRLTVL.